The 5 T cell receptor beta chains below were found in one sample sequenced in a study of T cells after yellow fever vaccination. TCRdb analysed the 5' RACE reads with MiXCR anew, one entry per CDR3 protein. The top ten clones hold under 30% of a sample with a few hundred thousand distinct CDR3 sequences, over 4% of them seen once. The specimen comprised PBMCs, sampled 5 days after the yellow fever booster vaccination. The receptors stem from a man aged 18-30 years who received the YFV17D yellow fever vaccine.

This sequence joins TRBV6-5 and TRBJ1-5; D ambiguous. This CDR3 has 15 amino acids. Germline CDR1 MNHEY, CDR2 SVGAGI. Trimming left V 0 bases short and J 4 bases short, with 10 bases between. The CDR3 spells CASSYSSAENQPQHF. CDR3 in DNA: TGTGCCAGCAGTTACTCGTCGGCAGAGAATCAGCCCCAGCATTTT.

This clonotype has ten or more counts. The gene calls are TRBV5-1 and TRBJ1-1, with 7 bases matching TRBD1. The CDR3 spans 16 residues. Germline loops: CDR1 SGHRS, CDR2 YFSETQ. J gave up 0 bases and V 4 bases, and 9 bases lay outside the gene matches. CDR3 coding DNA: TGCGCCAGCAGCATTGGGACAGATTTCATGAACACTGAAGCTTTCTTT. Translation gives CASSIGTDFMNTEAFF.

This clonotype turned up a few times. The chain has TRBV20-1 and TRBJ2-1; TRBD2 aligns across 7 bases. Germline loops: CDR1 DFQATT, CDR2 SNEGSKA (reference sequence). This CDR3 comprises 13 residues. With 5 bases clipped from V and 3 bases from J, the junction kept 4 bases outside the gene matches. CDR3 loop: CSAQRGGYNEQFF. The CDR3, as DNA: TGCAGTGCTCAGCGGGGAGGCTACAATGAGCAGTTCTTC.

The J gene is TRBJ1-6, the V gene TRBV7-2, with D hard to call. Germline V gene data show CDR1 as SGHTA and CDR2 as FQGNSA. The V gene lost 5 bases and the J gene lost 10 bases, with 18 bases spanning the gap. The CDR3 is 15 amino acids. The DNA for the CDR3 is TGTGCCAGCAGCCCATTTGTGAAGGGATCGTCACCCCTCCACTTT. It is translated as CASSPFVKGSSPLHF.

This clonotype showed up just a few times. This chain links TRBV5-1 with TRBJ1-1; TRBD1 might be the D (5 bases). In germline, CDR1 is SGHRS, CDR2 YFSETQ. V was trimmed by 3 bases and J by 4 bases, leaving 16 bases between them. The CDR3 is made up of 15 amino acids. The CDR3: CASSSADTGSTEAFF. CDR3 in DNA: TGCGCCAGCAGCTCCGCGGACACAGGAAGCACTGAAGCTTTCTTT.